This TCR beta chain originates from a study of beta chain features in type 1 diabetes. The CDR3 extends over 14 amino acids. Trimming shortened V by 6 bases and J by 5 bases, and 16 bases separated the two germline ends. Germline V CDR1 and CDR2: SEHNR, FQNEAQ (reference sequence). Sequenced material consisted of expressed TCRB transcripts (all of the isolated RNA was reverse transcribed). Libraries were prepared by immunoSEQ multiplex PCR; TCRdb keeps only in-frame clonotypes and omits some of them. The sample shows under 300,000 clones, around 24% of them seen only once. As for this clone: No antigen is known for it.

Overall study results and limits: Patients with Type 1 diabetes showed moderately but significantly shorter TCRB CDR3s in all four CD4+ subsets.

Sequenced: naive CD4+ T cells from blood. This chain links TRBV7-9 with TRBJ1-1; weak D call: TRBD1 (5 bases). This receptor was taken from a woman between 25 and 40 years old with type 1 diabetes. The CDR3 nucleotides read TGTGCCAGCAGTCCCGACAGCCGGGGGACTGAAGCTTTCTTT. It translates to CASSPDSRGTEAFF.